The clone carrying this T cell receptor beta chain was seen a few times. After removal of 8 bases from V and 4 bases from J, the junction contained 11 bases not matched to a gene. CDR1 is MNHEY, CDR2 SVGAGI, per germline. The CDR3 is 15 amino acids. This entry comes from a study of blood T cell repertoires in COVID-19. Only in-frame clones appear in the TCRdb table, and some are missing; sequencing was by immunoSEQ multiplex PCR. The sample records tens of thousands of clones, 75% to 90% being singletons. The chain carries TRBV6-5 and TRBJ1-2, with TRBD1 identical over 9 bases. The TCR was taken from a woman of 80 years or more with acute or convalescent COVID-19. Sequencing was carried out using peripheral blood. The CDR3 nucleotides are TGTGCCAGCTTAGATCCGGGACAGGGAGGCTATGGCTACACCTTC. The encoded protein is CASLDPGQGGYGYTF.